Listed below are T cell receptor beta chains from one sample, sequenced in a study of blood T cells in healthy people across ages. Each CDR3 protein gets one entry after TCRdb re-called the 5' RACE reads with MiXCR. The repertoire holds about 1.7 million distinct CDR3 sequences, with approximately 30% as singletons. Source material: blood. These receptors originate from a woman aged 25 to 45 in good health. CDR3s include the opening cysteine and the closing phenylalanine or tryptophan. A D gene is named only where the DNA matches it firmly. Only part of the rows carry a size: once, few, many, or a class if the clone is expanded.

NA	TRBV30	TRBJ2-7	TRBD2	CALERGVAYEQYF	TGTGCCTTAGAGCGGGGGGTCGCCTACGAGCAGTACTTC
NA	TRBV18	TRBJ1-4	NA	CASDGGAVTNEKLFF	TGTGCCAGCGACGGAGGGGCAGTGACTAATGAAAAACTGTTTTTT
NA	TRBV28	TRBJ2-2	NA	CASSMRTRGGELFF	TGTGCCAGCAGTATGCGGACCCGCGGGGGGGAGCTGTTTTTT
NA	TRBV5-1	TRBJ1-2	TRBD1	CASSPRTGRGGYTF	TGCGCCAGCAGCCCCCGGACAGGGAGGGGAGGCTACACCTTC
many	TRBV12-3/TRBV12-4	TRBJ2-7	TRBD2	CASSPYGTSGYEQYF	TGTGCCAGCAGCCCATACGGGACTAGCGGCTACGAGCAGTACTTC
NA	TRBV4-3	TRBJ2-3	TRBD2	CASSQGRSGRAADTQYF	TGCGCCAGCAGCCAAGGTCGGAGCGGGAGGGCCGCAGATACGCAGTATTTT
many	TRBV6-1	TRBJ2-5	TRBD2	CASSEMRGGETQYF	TGTGCCAGCAGTGAAATGCGGGGAGGGGAGACCCAGTACTTC
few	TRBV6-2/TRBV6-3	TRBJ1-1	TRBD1	CASSWRTTGQYTEAFF	TGTGCCAGCAGTTGGAGAACTACGGGACAGTACACTGAAGCTTTCTTT
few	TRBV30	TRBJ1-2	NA	CAHRRRGQINYGYTF	TGTGCCCACCGACGGCGGGGGCAGATAAACTATGGCTACACCTTC
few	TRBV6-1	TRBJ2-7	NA	CASSEAGGPTYEQYF	TGTGCCAGCAGTGAAGCAGGGGGTCCCACCTACGAGCAGTACTTC
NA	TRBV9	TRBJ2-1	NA	CASSEGVAGTNEQFF	TGTGCCAGCAGCGAAGGCGTCGCGGGGACAAATGAGCAGTTCTTC
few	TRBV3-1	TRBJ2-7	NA	CASSRRLAGYEQYF	TGTGCCAGCAGCCGAAGACTCGCGGGCTACGAGCAGTACTTC
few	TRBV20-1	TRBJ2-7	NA	CSAPRTAAYEQYF	TGCAGTGCTCCCCGGACAGCCGCCTACGAGCAGTACTTC
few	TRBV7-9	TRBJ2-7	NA	CASSLAGSPSVEQYF	TGTGCCAGCAGCTTAGCCGGGAGCCCTTCGGTCGAGCAGTACTTC
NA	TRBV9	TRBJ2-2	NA	CASSSQPDTGELFF	TGTGCCAGCAGCTCGCAACCTGACACCGGGGAGCTGTTTTTT
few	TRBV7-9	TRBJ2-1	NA	CASGLESSANYNEQFF	TGTGCCAGCGGCTTAGAATCCAGCGCGAACTACAATGAGCAGTTCTTC
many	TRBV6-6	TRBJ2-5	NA	CASSYGTGETQYF	TGTGCCAGCAGTTATGGTACGGGAGAGACCCAGTACTTC
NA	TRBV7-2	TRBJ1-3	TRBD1	CASSFGTVNSGNTIYF	TGTGCCAGCAGCTTTGGGACAGTAAACTCTGGAAACACCATATATTTT
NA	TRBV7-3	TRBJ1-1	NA	CASSLSDGRRAFF	TGTGCCAGCAGCTTGAGCGATGGACGAAGAGCTTTCTTT
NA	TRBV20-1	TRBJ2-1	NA	CSARGSDRVERNKQFF	TGCAGTGCTAGGGGGTCCGACCGGGTCGAGCGTAACAAGCAGTTCTTC
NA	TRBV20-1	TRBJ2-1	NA	CSASWRERGTFF	TGCAGTGCTAGTTGGCGGGAAAGAGGGACGTTCTTC
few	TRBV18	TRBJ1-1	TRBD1	CASSPRQGRGDTEAFF	TGTGCCAGCTCACCAAGACAGGGGCGCGGGGACACTGAAGCTTTCTTT
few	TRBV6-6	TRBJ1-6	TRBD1	CASGRFTGDSPLHF	TGTGCCAGCGGCCGATTTACAGGGGATTCACCCCTCCACTTT
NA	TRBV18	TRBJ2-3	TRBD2	CASSPQGLAGGTDTQYF	TGTGCCAGCTCACCGCAAGGACTAGCGGGTGGCACAGATACGCAGTATTTT
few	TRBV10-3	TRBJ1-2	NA	CAIRSEPNYGYTF	TGTGCCATCAGGAGCGAGCCTAACTATGGCTACACCTTC
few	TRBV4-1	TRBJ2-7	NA	CAPRPYEQYF	TGCGCCCCCAGGCCCTACGAGCAGTACTTC
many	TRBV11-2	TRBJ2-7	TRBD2	CASTLLAGPLEQYF	TGTGCCAGCACACTACTAGCGGGACCGCTCGAGCAGTACTTC
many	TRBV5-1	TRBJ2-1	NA	CASSLNLQLNNEQFF	TGCGCCAGCAGCTTAAATCTGCAGTTGAACAATGAGCAGTTCTTC
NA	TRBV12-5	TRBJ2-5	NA	CASELGQLKVKETQYF	TGTGCTAGTGAGCTCGGGCAGCTAAAAGTTAAAGAGACCCAGTACTTC
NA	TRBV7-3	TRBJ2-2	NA	CASSLTMVGELFF	TGTGCCAGCAGCTTAACCATGGTTGGGGAGCTGTTTTTT
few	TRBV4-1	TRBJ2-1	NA	CASSQDGGVEQFF	TGCGCCAGCAGCCAAGATGGTGGGGTTGAGCAGTTCTTC
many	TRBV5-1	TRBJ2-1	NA	CASSLWAYNEQFF	TGCGCCAGCAGCTTGTGGGCTTACAATGAGCAGTTCTTC
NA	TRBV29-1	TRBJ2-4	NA	CSGVEALNEQYF	TGCAGCGGTGTGGAGGCCCTAAATGAGCAGTACTTC
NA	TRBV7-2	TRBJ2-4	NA	CASNLSAGQSQNIQYF	TGTGCCAGCAACTTGTCGGCGGGTCAGAGCCAAAACATTCAGTACTTC
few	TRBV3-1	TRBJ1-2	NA	CASSQVEYGYTF	TGTGCCAGCAGCCAGGTCGAATATGGCTACACCTTC
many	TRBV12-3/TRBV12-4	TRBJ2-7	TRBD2	CASSTSGVEYEQYF	TGTGCCAGCAGTACTAGCGGTGTAGAGTACGAGCAGTACTTC
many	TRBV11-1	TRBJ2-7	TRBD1	CASSSSPGTGNEQYF	TGTGCCAGCAGCTCGAGTCCCGGGACAGGGAACGAGCAGTACTTC
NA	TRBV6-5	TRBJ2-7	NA	CAGKEGYEQYF	TGTGCCGGCAAAGAGGGTTACGAGCAGTACTTC
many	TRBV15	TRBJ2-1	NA	CATSREVATYNEQFF	TGTGCCACCAGCAGAGAAGTAGCTACCTACAATGAGCAGTTCTTC
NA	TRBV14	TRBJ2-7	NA	CASSRGLSTTYEQYF	TGTGCCAGCAGCCGCGGACTGTCTACCACTTACGAGCAGTACTTC
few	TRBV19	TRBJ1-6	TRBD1	CASGQGAKSPLHF	TGTGCCAGTGGACAGGGGGCAAAGTCACCCCTCCACTTT
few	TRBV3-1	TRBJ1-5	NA	CASSQWIDQPQHF	TGTGCCAGCAGCCAATGGATTGATCAGCCCCAGCATTTT
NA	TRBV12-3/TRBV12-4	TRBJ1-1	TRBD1	CASSLPDRGNTEAFF	TGTGCCAGCAGTCTACCCGACAGGGGGAACACTGAAGCTTTCTTT
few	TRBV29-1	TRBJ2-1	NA	CSVRGVGEQFF	TGCAGCGTTCGCGGCGTAGGGGAGCAGTTCTTC
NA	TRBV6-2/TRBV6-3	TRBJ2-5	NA	CASSTRPGGQAGETQYF	TGTGCCAGCAGCACCCGACCCGGTGGGCAAGCTGGAGAGACCCAGTACTTC
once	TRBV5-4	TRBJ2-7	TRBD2	CASSSRLAGGNYEQYF	TGTGCCAGCAGCTCCCGACTAGCGGGGGGAAACTACGAGCAGTACTTC
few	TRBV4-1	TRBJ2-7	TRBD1	CASSHGQVYRRYEQYF	TGCGCCAGCAGCCACGGACAGGTCTACAGAAGGTACGAGCAGTACTTC
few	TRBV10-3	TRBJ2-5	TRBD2	CTIAASGGQETQYF	TGTACCATCGCGGCTAGCGGGGGCCAAGAGACCCAGTACTTC
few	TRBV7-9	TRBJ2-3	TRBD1	CASSPKTGGPTDTQYF	TGTGCCAGCAGCCCTAAAACAGGGGGCCCCACAGATACGCAGTATTTT
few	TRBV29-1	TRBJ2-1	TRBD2	CSVGPLAGNNERFF	TGCAGCGTTGGACCACTAGCGGGGAACAATGAGCGGTTCTTC
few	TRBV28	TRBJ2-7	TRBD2	CASSLSTSGGIYEQYF	TGTGCCAGCAGTTTATCGACTAGCGGGGGGATATACGAGCAGTACTTC
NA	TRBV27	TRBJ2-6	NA	CASSLSRANVLTF	TGTGCCAGCAGCCTTTCTAGGGCCAACGTCCTGACTTTC
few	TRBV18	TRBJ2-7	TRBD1	CASSPSLGTGSYEQYF	TGTGCCAGCTCACCTTCTCTCGGGACAGGGAGCTACGAGCAGTACTTC
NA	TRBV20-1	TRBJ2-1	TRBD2	CSVKPPLAGEETQFF	TGCAGTGTGAAACCGCCACTAGCGGGAGAGGAGACCCAGTTCTTC